The 29 T cell receptor beta chains reported below all come from one sample, sequenced in a study of blood T cell repertoires in COVID-19. Generated by immunoSEQ multiplex PCR, the TCRdb table keeps only in-frame clones and is missing some. This sample has about 80,000 clones, with approximately 80% found just once. The sequenced material came from peripheral blood. The receptors originated from a man older than 75 with acute or convalescent COVID-19.

The chain is built from TRBV29-1 and TRBJ1-1; no clear D gene. Trimming removed 6 bases at V and 4 bases at J, with 15 bases between. CDR1 and CDR2 (germline): SQVTM, ANQGSEA. The CDR3 runs 13 residues. CDR3 DNA sequence: TGCAGCGTGCAGGCAGCCACTGGCACTGAAGCTTTCTTT. This codes for CSVQAATGTEAFF.

The V and J genes are TRBV23-1 and TRBJ1-1; no clear D. TRBV23-1 is an open reading frame, and its role is uncertain. The CDR3 extends over 11 amino acids. Between the trimmed V and J ends, which lost 6 bases and 1 base, there was a span of 3 bases. The CDR3, as DNA: TGCGCCAGCAGCAAGAACACTGAAGCTTTCTTT. Translation: CASSKNTEAFF.

J is TRBJ2-6 and V is TRBV6-5; no reliable D call. Trimming took off 2 bases at V and 1 base at J, with 6 bases between the two ends. The CDR3 consists of 15 residues. Germline values: CDR1 MNHEY, CDR2 SVGAGI. CDR3 protein: CASSYERSGANVLTF. CDR3 bases: TGTGCCAGCAGTTACGAGAGGTCTGGGGCCAACGTCCTGACTTTC.

V usage is TRBV30 and J usage is TRBJ1-2, with D unresolved. Germline lookup yields CDR1 GTSNPN and CDR2 SVGIG (reference sequence). Trimming removed 2 bases at V and 7 bases at J, with 17 bases between. There are 14 residues in the CDR3. The CDR3: CAWSRPGLLSGYTF. CDR3 coding DNA: TGTGCCTGGAGTCGACCAGGTCTCCTCTCTGGCTACACCTTC.

This chain links TRBV12-5 with TRBJ1-6; possibly TRBD1 for D (5 bases). The germline gives CDR1 LGHNT, CDR2 FRNRAP. The CDR3 is 15 amino acids. V lost 6 bases to trimming and J lost 8 bases, with 17 bases between them. CDR3 nucleotide sequence: TGTGCTAGTGGGTTACAGGTGTCGATAGATTCACCCCTCCACTTT. The encoded protein is CASGLQVSIDSPLHF.

This clone has just a few counts. The chain has TRBV7-9 and TRBJ2-1, with D uncertain. V was cut by 0 bases and J by 8 bases, with 14 bases left in between. Germline lookup yields CDR1 SEHNR and CDR2 FQNEAQ (reference sequence). The CDR3 length is 15 residues. CDR3 loop: CASSLALITSDEQFF. As DNA, the CDR3 is TGTGCCAGCAGCTTAGCGTTAATCACCTCGGATGAGCAGTTCTTC.

This rearrangement joins TRBV18 to TRBJ2-2; D not certain. Germline CDR1 KGHSH, CDR2 LQKENI. V dropped 0 bases and J dropped 0 bases, with 8 bases sitting between them. CDR3 length: 16 residues. This chain's CDR3 is CASSPPSRANTGELFF. CDR3 nucleotides: TGTGCCAGCTCACCACCGTCACGGGCGAACACCGGGGAGCTGTTTTTT.

The V call is TRBV19, the J call TRBJ1-1; 9 bases map to TRBD1. V shed 7 bases, J shed 4 bases, and the junction held 7 bases outside the gene matches. The CDR3 has 14 residues. Germline V lookup: CDR1 LNHDA, CDR2 SQIVND (reference sequence). For the CDR3, the DNA is TGTGCCAGTAAGGGACAGGGTAGGGGCACTGAAGCTTTCTTT. The encoded protein is CASKGQGRGTEAFF.

In its sample, this clone was seen once. The chain links TRBV19 to TRBJ1-5, with 10 bases identical to TRBD1. V lost 8 bases to trimming and J lost 2 bases; unmatched junction nucleotides: 9. Looked up from germline, CDR1 is LNHDA and CDR2 is SQIVND (reference sequence). The CDR3 length is 16 residues. The CDR3 DNA follows: TGTGCCAGTCAGGACAGGGGGTCGGTTGGCAATCAGCCCCAGCATTTT. Protein: CASQDRGSVGNQPQHF.

The rearrangement links TRBV15 to TRBJ2-7; tentatively, D is TRBD1 (5 bases). V lost 5 bases and J 0 bases, leaving 8 bases between the germline ends. Germline V lookup: CDR1 LNHNV, CDR2 YYDKDF (reference sequence). This CDR3 contains 13 residues. The CDR3: CATSGHHSYEQYF. CDR3 in DNA: TGTGCCACCAGCGGACACCACTCCTACGAGCAGTACTTC. Using reference TRBV15 and TRBJ2-7 for the parts outside the CDR3, the full variable domain is DAMVIQNPRYQVTQFGKPVTLSCSQTLNHNVMYWYQQKSSQAPKLLFHYYDKDFNNEADTPDNFQSRRPNTSFCFLDIRSPGLGDTAMYLCATSGHHSYEQYFGPGTRLTVT.

The chain uses TRBV7-9 and TRBJ1-5; D may be TRBD1 (6 bases). This CDR3 is 14 amino acids long. The V end lost 5 bases, the J end lost 4 bases, and 12 bases lay between the germline ends. Germline assignment: CDR1 SEHNR and CDR2 FQNEAQ (reference sequence). The CDR3, as DNA: TGTGCCAGCAGCGAAGGACAGTCGAATCAGCCCCAGCATTTT. This encodes CASSEGQSNQPQHF.

This chain uses TRBV5-6 with TRBJ1-2; 7 nucleotides match TRBD1. Germline V gene sequence: CDR1 SGHDT, CDR2 YYEEEE. The V and J ends lost 0 bases and 6 bases, in that order; junction bases with no gene match: 11. This CDR3 spans 16 amino acids. This CDR3 is CASSLAPSTGVHGYTF. CDR3 in DNA: TGTGCCAGCAGCTTGGCCCCGTCAACAGGGGTTCATGGCTACACCTTC.

This clone was observed once. The rearrangement uses TRBV7-2 and TRBJ1-1; 8 bases fit TRBD1. This CDR3 contains 17 residues. The J segment lost 1 base and the V segment lost 5 bases, leaving 12 bases of the junction unmatched. The germline V gene encodes CDR1 SGHTA and CDR2 FQGNSA. CDR3 region: CASSLRDRSKGNTEAFF. In nucleotides, the CDR3 is TGTGCCAGCAGCCTCCGGGACAGGTCAAAAGGGAACACTGAAGCTTTCTTT.

The chain combines TRBV19 with TRBJ2-3; maybe TRBD2 (6 bases). The CDR3 runs 14 residues. The germline CDR1 and CDR2 sequences are LNHDA and SQIVND (reference sequence). Trimming left V 5 bases short and J 1 base short, with 10 bases between. DNA for the CDR3: TGTGCCAGTAGTCCCGGAGGGGGCACAGATACGCAGTATTTT. As protein: CASSPGGGTDTQYF.

CDR3 sequence: CASSLVHMPWANTEAFF. CDR3 DNA: TGTGCCAGCAGCTTGGTCCACATGCCCTGGGCGAACACTGAAGCTTTCTTT. The genes are TRBV5-6 and TRBJ1-1; D remains unclear. Per the germline V gene, CDR1 is SGHDT and CDR2 is YYEEEE. The V and J ends lost 0 bases and 1 base respectively, with 16 bases between them. This CDR3 region has 17 residues.

This rearrangement joins TRBV7-2 to TRBJ2-7; possibly TRBD2 for D (6 bases). Trimming cost V 3 bases and J 7 bases, with 10 bases left between them. CDR1 and CDR2 (germline): SGHTA, FQGNSA. CDR3 length: 12 amino acids. The CDR3 reads CASSFSGREQYF. The DNA of the CDR3 is TGTGCCAGCAGCTTTTCAGGGAGGGAGCAGTACTTC. Based on the CDR3 plus reference TRBV7-2 and TRBJ2-7, the full variable domain is GAGVSQSPSNKVTEKGKDVELRCDPISGHTALYWYRQSLGQGLEFLIYFQGNSAPDKSGLPSDRFSAERTGGSVSTLTIQRTQQEDSAVYLCASSFSGREQYFGPGTRLTVT.

This clone was detected only a few times. This chain connects TRBV27 to TRBJ1-1, with D perhaps TRBD1 (6 bases). V dropped 3 bases and J dropped 4 bases, with 6 bases sitting between them. The germline gives CDR1 MNHEY, CDR2 SMNVEV (reference sequence). The CDR3 loop spans 12 amino acids. CDR3: CASSFRGTEAFF. The CDR3 nucleotides read TGTGCCAGCAGTTTCAGGGGCACTGAAGCTTTCTTT.

The chain is built from TRBV4-1 and TRBJ1-3; D unclear. V lost 0 bases to trimming and J lost 3 bases, with 15 bases between them. Germline CDR1 and CDR2: MGHRA and YSYEKL. The CDR3 runs 17 residues. This CDR3 reads CASSQDLGRLSGNTIYF. The CDR3 nucleotides are TGCGCCAGCAGCCAAGATTTAGGCAGGTTGAGTGGAAACACCATATATTTT.

The rearrangement joins TRBV3-1 (or the pseudogene TRBV3-2) to TRBJ2-3; TRBD2 matches 8 bases. The junction had 8 bases not matched to a gene; V was cut back by 1 base and J by 5 bases. The CDR3 length is 16 residues. Germline assignment: CDR1 LGHDT and CDR2 YNNKEL (reference sequence). This chain's CDR3 is CASSQVYGGARDTQYF. The DNA of the CDR3 is TGTGCCAGCAGCCAAGTCTACGGGGGGGCCAGAGATACGCAGTATTTT.

This chain connects TRBV5-1 to TRBJ2-3; TRBD1 agrees at 10 bases. V was clipped by 3 bases and J by 3 bases; unmatched bases: 4. This CDR3 contains 15 residues. Germline CDR1 and CDR2: SGHRS and YFSETQ. The CDR3 nucleotides are TGCGCCAGCAGCTCGGACAGGGGGGTAACAGATACGCAGTATTTT. Protein sequence: CASSSDRGVTDTQYF.

The rearrangement uses TRBV18 and TRBJ2-7; perhaps TRBD2 as D (5 bases). V gave up 2 bases and J gave up 1 base, with 6 bases separating them. The CDR3 is 13 residues long. Germline V CDR1 and CDR2: KGHSH, LQKENI. The CDR3 nucleotides are TGTGCCAGCTCACCAACTAGTTCCTACGAGCAGTACTTC. It codes for CASSPTSSYEQYF.

The chain couples TRBV7-2 to TRBJ1-2; 7 nucleotides line up with TRBD1. CDR1 and CDR2 from the germline V gene are SGHTA and FQGNSA. The ends lost 8 bases at V and 1 base at J; junction bases unmatched: 13. The CDR3 loop spans 16 amino acids. Written as DNA, the CDR3 is TGTGCCAGCTTCAGTAGCGGACAGGCCTATAACTATGGCTACACCTTC. Residues: CASFSSGQAYNYGYTF.

The V call is TRBV21-1, the J call TRBJ2-1; TRBD2, the table's D call, was not compared with the DNA. TRBV21-1 is a pseudogene segment. The length of the CDR3 is 19 residues. The CDR3 region is CASSALPSGETNSYNEQFF. CDR3 nucleotide sequence: TGTGCCAGCAGCGCCCTTCCTAGCGGGGAGACGAACTCCTACAATGAGCAGTTCTTC.

This chain connects TRBV7-8 to TRBJ1-1; 9 positions match TRBD1. CDR1 is SGHVS, CDR2 FQNEAQ, per germline. The CDR3 loop spans 15 amino acids. V was clipped by 6 bases and J by 1 base; unmatched bases: 6. CDR3 in amino acids: CASRNPGQGNTEAFF. The CDR3 nucleotides are TGTGCCAGCAGAAATCCGGGACAGGGGAACACTGAAGCTTTCTTT.

The chain is built from TRBV7-3 and TRBJ2-3, with 14 positions matching TRBD2. The junction had 4 bases not matched to a gene; V was cut back by 5 bases and J by 9 bases. Germline V gene lookup returns CDR1 SGHTA and CDR2 FQGTGA. The CDR3 is 14 amino acids. The CDR3 nucleotides read TGTGCCAGCAGCCCCGGACTAGCGGGGGGCACGCAGTATTTT. Its translation: CASSPGLAGGTQYF.

The V and J genes are TRBV19 and TRBJ1-6; TRBD1 matches at 9 bases. V trimming: 8 bases; J trimming: 4 bases; junction bases outside the gene matches: 6. Germline CDR1 is LNHDA and CDR2 is SQIVND (reference sequence). This CDR3 has 15 amino acids. The CDR3 protein is CASGGTGPYNSPLHF. In nucleotides, the CDR3 is TGTGCCAGTGGCGGGACAGGGCCTTATAATTCACCCCTCCACTTT.

This chain joins TRBV5-1 and TRBJ2-5; D ambiguous. Trimming removed 7 bases at V and 2 bases at J, with 12 bases between. The CDR3 consists of 13 residues. CDR1 and CDR2 (germline): SGHRS, YFSETQ. CDR3 amino acids: CASAPPGQETQYF. The CDR3, as DNA: TGCGCCAGCGCTCCCCCCGGGCAAGAGACCCAGTACTTC.

This chain joins TRBV2 and TRBJ2-1; TRBD2 aligns across 9 bases. Germline V gene data show CDR1 as SNHLY and CDR2 as FYNNEI. V trimming: 6 bases; J trimming: 2 bases; junction bases outside the gene matches: 8. The CDR3 is 16 amino acids. CDR3 in DNA: TGTGCCAGCAGCCTAGAGGCTAGCGGGGCCTACAATGAGCAGTTCTTC. Protein sequence: CASSLEASGAYNEQFF.

This rearrangement joins TRBV9 to TRBJ2-1, with 13 nucleotides matching TRBD2. This CDR3 is built from 20 residues. The trim removed 3 bases at V and 0 bases at J, leaving 12 bases unmatched. Germline V lookup: CDR1 SGDLS, CDR2 YYNGEE. CDR3 loop: CASSAPTGTSGDNSYNEQFF. The CDR3 DNA reads as TGTGCCAGCAGCGCACCCACGGGGACTAGCGGGGACAACTCCTACAATGAGCAGTTCTTC. The variable domain in full, completed from reference TRBV9 and TRBJ2-1, reads DSGVTQTPKHLITATGQRVTLRCSPRSGDLSVYWYQQSLDQGLQFLIQYYNGEERAKGNILERFSAQQFPDLHSELNLSSLELGDSALYFCASSAPTGTSGDNSYNEQFFGPGTRLTVL.